Given below is one T cell receptor (beta chain) in context. Antigen: not known. The data originate from a study of shared clonotypes between healthy human individuals. Study observations and caveats: A small donor pool kept down the genetic and exposure-history diversity that was represented. All-four-donor shared clonotypes had higher generation probabilities than non-shared clonotypes did.

The assay was immunoSEQ multiplex PCR, and TCRdb's table has in-frame clones only and misses some. The top ten hold 0.36% of the sample, which has about 2.4 million clones, roughly 93% seen once. The sequence came from a man aged 18 to 29 in good health. Some clones in this sample may be carry-over from other donors' samples. The sequenced sample consisted of naive CD4+ T cells from PBMCs. As for subset: CD45RA+ positively selected.

In DNA form, the CDR3 reads TGTGCCAGCAGTGAATTTGAAACGGCGACGGGCGATGAGCAGTTCTTC. Protein sequence: CASSEFETATGDEQFF. This chain connects TRBV25-1 to TRBJ2-1; D ambiguous. CDR1 is MGHDK, CDR2 SYGVNS, per germline. CDR3 length: 16 residues. V lost 1 base and J 8 bases, leaving 18 bases between the germline ends.